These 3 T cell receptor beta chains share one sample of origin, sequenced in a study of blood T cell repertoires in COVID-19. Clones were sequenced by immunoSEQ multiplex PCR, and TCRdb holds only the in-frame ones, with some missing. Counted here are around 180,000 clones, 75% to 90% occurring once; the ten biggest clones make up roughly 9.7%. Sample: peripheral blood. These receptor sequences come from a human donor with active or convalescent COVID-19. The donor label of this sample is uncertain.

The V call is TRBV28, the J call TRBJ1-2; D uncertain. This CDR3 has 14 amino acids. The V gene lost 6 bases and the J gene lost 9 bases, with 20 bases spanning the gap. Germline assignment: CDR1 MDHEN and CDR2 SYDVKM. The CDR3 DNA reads TGTGCCAGCAGGGTCCGGGATTTTTTATTTCGCTACACCTTC. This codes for CASRVRDFLFRYTF.

CDR3 bases: TGTGCCAGCAGCCCTAAGGCCAGGGGGCGCGTGAACACTGAAGCTTTCTTT. This codes for CASSPKARGRVNTEAFF. This chain links TRBV27 with TRBJ1-1; 8 bases match TRBD1. CDR1 MNHEY and CDR2 SMNVEV come from the germline V gene (reference sequence). Trimming took 6 bases from V and 0 from J; bases not matched to a gene: 12. The CDR3 is made up of 17 amino acids.

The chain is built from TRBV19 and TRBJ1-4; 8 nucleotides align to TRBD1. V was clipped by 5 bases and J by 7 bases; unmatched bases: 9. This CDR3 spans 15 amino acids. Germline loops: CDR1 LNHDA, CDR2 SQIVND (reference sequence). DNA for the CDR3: TGTGCCAGTAGTTGGCGGACAGGGAGCATTGAAAAACTGTTTTTT. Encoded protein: CASSWRTGSIEKLFF.